Each of the 25 T cell receptor beta chains below was sequenced from the same sample in a study of blood T cell repertoires in COVID-19. Here immunoSEQ multiplex PCR was the method, and the copy in TCRdb shows in-frame clones only, minus some. The sample contains about 220,000 clones, approximately 86% of which appear only once. The material sequenced was peripheral blood. The source of these receptors is a woman aged 30 to 39 who had recovered from COVID-19.

The chain employs TRBV7-9 and TRBJ1-1; TRBD1 matches at 10 bases. CDR1 and CDR2 (germline): SEHNR, FQNEAQ (reference sequence). The CDR3 totals 17 residues. The V and J ends lost 4 bases and 0 bases, in that order; junction bases with no gene match: 8. As DNA, the CDR3 is TGTGCCAGCAGCTCCCGGGACAGGGGATTGATGAACACTGAAGCTTTCTTT. This encodes CASSSRDRGLMNTEAFF.

V usage is TRBV15 and J usage is TRBJ2-5; TRBD1 agrees at 8 bases. Unmatched junction bases numbered 6, after V lost 6 bases and J lost 3 bases. The CDR3 sequence is 14 residues long. Germline V gene data show CDR1 as LNHNV and CDR2 as YYDKDF (reference sequence). The CDR3 region has the DNA TGTGCCACCAGTCCGGGACAGGTGGAAGAGACCCAGTACTTC. Encoded protein: CATSPGQVEETQYF.

V is TRBV5-4 and J is TRBJ2-5; 9 bases are shared with TRBD2. Germline loops: CDR1 SGHNT, CDR2 YYREEE (reference sequence). Losses at the gene ends were 4 bases for V and 1 base for J; bases not matched to a gene: 8. The CDR3 covers 16 residues. CDR3 protein: CASSGGGGTFQETQYF. Written as DNA, the CDR3 is TGTGCCAGCAGCGGCGGGGGGGGTACTTTCCAAGAGACCCAGTACTTC.

The chain has TRBV7-9 and TRBJ2-1; TRBD1 aligns across 8 bases. CDR1 SEHNR and CDR2 FQNEAQ come from the germline V gene (reference sequence). This CDR3 is built from 12 residues. The J segment lost 8 bases and the V segment lost 5 bases, leaving 2 bases of the junction unmatched. The CDR3 sequence is CASSRTGYEQFF. The CDR3 coding sequence is TGTGCCAGCAGCAGGACAGGGTATGAGCAGTTCTTC.

The genes are TRBV24-1 and TRBJ1-2; D is possibly TRBD1 (6 bases). The germline V gene encodes CDR1 KGHDR and CDR2 SFDVKD. This CDR3 comprises 14 residues. Deletions cut 4 bases from V and 4 bases from J, with 12 bases between. CDR3 DNA: TGTGCCACCAGTGAGACCGGACAGACCTATGGCTACACCTTC. Encoded protein: CATSETGQTYGYTF.

In its sample, this clone was seen a few times. V and J are TRBV9 and TRBJ1-3, with no clear D. Germline lookup yields CDR1 SGDLS and CDR2 YYNGEE. Trimming removed 0 bases from V and 0 bases from J, with 10 bases in between. CDR3 length: 16 amino acids. The CDR3 loop reads CASSVGPGDSGNTIYF. The CDR3 region has the DNA TGTGCCAGCAGCGTAGGACCCGGGGACTCTGGAAACACCATATATTTT. The full variable domain, in which reference TRBV9 and TRBJ1-3 provide the parts outside the CDR3, is DSGVTQTPKHLITATGQRVTLRCSPRSGDLSVYWYQQSLDQGLQFLIQYYNGEERAKGNILERFSAQQFPDLHSELNLSSLELGDSALYFCASSVGPGDSGNTIYFGEGSWLTVV.

V gene TRBV29-1 combines with J gene TRBJ1-4; TRBD1 aligns across 11 bases. CDR1 and CDR2 (germline): SQVTM, ANQGSEA. Trimming at V came to 6 bases and at J to 7 bases, leaving 4 bases not matched to a gene. This CDR3 spans 13 amino acids. The CDR3 spells CSVSGTGGEKLFF. As DNA, the CDR3 is TGCAGCGTATCCGGGACAGGGGGTGAAAAACTGTTTTTT.

This chain uses TRBV7-2 with TRBJ1-3; 10 bases align to TRBD1. Trimming removed 4 bases from V and 4 bases from J; junction bases left unmatched: 4. Germline CDR1 and CDR2: SGHTA and FQGNSA. The CDR3 loop spans 15 amino acids. CDR3 protein: CASSSSTGGGNTIYF. CDR3 DNA sequence: TGTGCCAGCAGCTCTTCGACAGGGGGCGGAAACACCATATATTTT.

Concerning this clone: Its ends do not fully match the called genes, so a read error is possible. This chain joins TRBV5-4 and TRBJ2-3; D is uncertain. Germline values: CDR1 SGHNT, CDR2 YYREEE (reference sequence). This CDR3 has 14 amino acids. The CDR3 reads CASGLLTSTDTQYF. CDR3 DNA: TGTGCCAGCGGCTTACTGACAAGCACAGATACGCAGTATTTT.

The chain carries TRBV3-1 (or the pseudogene TRBV3-2) and TRBJ1-1, with 10 bases matching TRBD1. CDR3 size: 15 residues. V was pared by 5 bases and J by 2 bases, with 5 bases of the junction left unmatched. CDR1 and CDR2 from the germline V gene are LGHDT and YNNKEL (reference sequence). CDR3 region: CASSIGQGVNTEAFF. The DNA for the CDR3 is TGTGCCAGCAGCATCGGACAGGGGGTAAACACTGAAGCTTTCTTT.

The V call is TRBV12-3 or TRBV12-4, the J call TRBJ2-7, with 8 bases identical to TRBD1. The CDR3 sequence is 13 residues long. J gave up 7 bases and V 6 bases, and 8 bases lay outside the gene matches. The CDR3 spells CASSYGTGREQYF. The CDR3 nucleotides are TGTGCCAGCAGCTACGGGACAGGCCGAGAGCAGTACTTC.

The rearrangement joins TRBV5-1 to TRBJ2-1; 8 nucleotides align to TRBD1. The germline CDR1 and CDR2 sequences are SGHRS and YFSETQ. This CDR3 spans 15 amino acids. V dropped 4 bases and J dropped 1; count of bases not matched to a gene: 4. The DNA of the CDR3 is TGCGCCAGCAGCGTAACAGGGGGGTCCTACAATGAGCAGTTCTTC. This translates into CASSVTGGSYNEQFF. The whole variable domain, filled in from reference TRBV5-1 and TRBJ2-1, reads KAGVTQTPRYLIKTRGQQVTLSCSPISGHRSVSWYQQTPGQGLQFLFEYFSETQRNKGNFPGRFSGRQFSNSRSEMNVSTLELGDSALYLCASSVTGGSYNEQFFGPGTRLTVL.

The chain recombines TRBV4-1 with TRBJ1-1; D may be TRBD1 (5 bases). The germline V and J ends were trimmed by 1 base and 1 base, with 16 bases remaining between them. Germline CDR1 is MGHRA and CDR2 is YSYEKL. CDR3 size: 17 residues. This CDR3 is CASSQVTGHQRNTEAFF. In nucleotides, the CDR3 is TGCGCCAGCAGCCAAGTAACCGGACACCAGAGGAACACTGAAGCTTTCTTT.

The chain has TRBV7-2 and TRBJ2-5; 10 nucleotides agree with TRBD2. The CDR3 runs to 15 residues. Germline CDR1 and CDR2: SGHTA and FQGNSA. After removal of 5 bases from V and 5 bases from J, the junction contained 8 bases not matched to a gene. DNA of the CDR3: TGTGCCAGCAGCGTATCCGGGACTAGCGTGGAGACCCAGTACTTC. Amino acids: CASSVSGTSVETQYF.

This clone was detected only once. The V call is TRBV19, the J call TRBJ1-1, with D possibly being TRBD1 (6 bases). Germline CDR1 LNHDA, CDR2 SQIVND (reference sequence). CDR3 length equals 14 residues. Trimming cost V 5 bases and J 2 bases, with 12 bases left between them. Here the CDR3 DNA reads TGTGCCAGTAGTGGGTGGGGGCTTAACACTGAAGCTTTCTTT. This translates into CASSGWGLNTEAFF.

This clone has just one count. This chain links TRBV28 with TRBJ2-2, with a weak D call TRBD2 (5 bases). V was shortened by 0 bases and J by 4 bases, with 9 bases between the two germline ends. The CDR3 sequence is 15 residues long. CDR1 and CDR2 (germline): MDHEN, SYDVKM. The CDR3 DNA sequence: TGTGCCAGCAGTTTATGGCGGACTGGCACCGGGGAGCTGTTTTTT. Amino acids: CASSLWRTGTGELFF. Full variable domain (outside the CDR3, taken from reference TRBV28 and TRBJ2-2): DVKVTQSSRYLVKRTGEKVFLECVQDMDHENMFWYRQDPGLGLRLIYFSYDVKMKEKGDIPEGYSVSREKKERFSLILESASTNQTSMYLCASSLWRTGTGELFFGEGSRLTVL.

The CDR3 DNA sequence: TGTGCCAGCAGTTCCGGGGGGGTAGTGCGCTACACCTTC. This gives the protein CASSSGGVVRYTF. V gene TRBV6-6 combines with J gene TRBJ1-2; a weak D match, TRBD1 (5 bases). V was pared by 4 bases and J by 9 bases, with 15 bases between. The CDR3 spans 13 residues. Germline V gives CDR1 MNHNY, CDR2 SVGAGI (reference sequence).

The V gene is TRBV3-1 (or the pseudogene TRBV3-2), the J gene TRBJ2-7; the D gene is possibly TRBD2 (6 bases). V lost 4 bases and J lost 4, with 17 bases in between. The CDR3 spans 15 residues. CDR1 is LGHDT and CDR2 is YNNKEL in the germline V gene (reference sequence). The CDR3: CASSPFGGGGYEQYF. DNA for the CDR3: TGTGCCAGCAGCCCATTTGGGGGAGGTGGTTACGAGCAGTACTTC.

J is TRBJ2-2 and V is TRBV10-3, with D possibly TRBD1 on 6 matching bases. Germline V gene sequence: CDR1 ENHRY, CDR2 SYGVKD. Trimming left V 5 bases short and J 0 bases short, with 13 bases between. The CDR3 runs to 16 residues. The CDR3 spells CAISPRQDANTGELFF. The CDR3 coding sequence is TGTGCCATCAGTCCCCGACAGGACGCGAACACCGGGGAGCTGTTTTTT.

The chain has TRBV6-6 and TRBJ2-3; D is undetermined. Trimming stripped 3 bases from V and 2 bases from J, with 12 bases between. Per germline, CDR1 MNHNY and CDR2 SVGAGI (reference sequence). This CDR3 contains 15 residues. The CDR3: CASSYGVSDTDTQYF. CDR3 in DNA: TGTGCCAGCAGTTATGGCGTCAGCGACACAGATACGCAGTATTTT.

In its sample, this clone was seen once. The rearrangement links TRBV7-2 to TRBJ1-4, with 9 bases identical to TRBD1. Germline V gene sequence: CDR1 SGHTA, CDR2 FQGNSA. V dropped 3 bases and J dropped 5; count of bases not matched to a gene: 4. This CDR3 region has 15 residues. CDR3 protein: CASSFRQGGNEKLFF. In DNA, the CDR3 is TGTGCCAGCAGCTTCCGACAGGGGGGGAATGAAAAACTGTTTTTT.

This clone showed up just once. The chain joins TRBV27 to TRBJ1-6; 9 bases line up with TRBD1. Germline lookup yields CDR1 MNHEY and CDR2 SMNVEV (reference sequence). The ends lost 3 bases at V and 8 bases at J; junction bases unmatched: 5. This CDR3 is 15 amino acids long. The CDR3 coding sequence is TGTGCCAGCAGTTTCTGGGGACAGGGAGATTCACCCCTCCACTTT. It is translated as CASSFWGQGDSPLHF.

Remarks on this clone: Mismatch with germline at one junction end may stem from a read error. The genes are TRBV6-5 and TRBJ2-7; D uncertain. CDR1 is MNHEY and CDR2 is SVGAGI in the germline V gene. CDR3 length: 12 residues. The DNA of the CDR3 is TGTGCCAGCTGTTACCTCAGTCTTGAGCAGTACTTC. Translating gives CASCYLSLEQYF.

J is TRBJ1-2 and V is TRBV7-2; 8 bases line up with TRBD1. CDR1 and CDR2 (germline): SGHTA, FQGNSA. Trimming cost V 5 bases and J 7 bases; bases outside gene matches: 6. The CDR3 runs to 13 residues. DNA of the CDR3: TGTGCCAGCAGCAAGGACAGGGTTCGTGGCTACACCTTC. Translating it yields CASSKDRVRGYTF. Complete variable domain (other parts from reference TRBV7-2 and TRBJ1-2): GAGVSQSPSNKVTEKGKDVELRCDPISGHTALYWYRQSLGQGLEFLIYFQGNSAPDKSGLPSDRFSAERTGGSVSTLTIQRTQQEDSAVYLCASSKDRVRGYTFGSGTRLTVV.

This chain uses TRBV23-1 with TRBJ1-5; tentatively, D is TRBD1 (5 bases). TRBV23-1 is an ORF, and what it does is uncertain. With 4 bases removed from V and 5 bases from J, the gap between germline ends came to 9 bases. The CDR3 loop spans 13 amino acids. CDR3 sequence reads: CASSRWGHQPQHF. In nucleotides, the CDR3 is TGCGCCAGCAGTCGCTGGGGCCATCAGCCCCAGCATTTT.